This TCR beta chain came from a study of blood T cells in healthy people across ages. Researchers collected approximately 9.5 milliliters of peripheral blood from every single donor. Alongside a J-beta primer mix, a sample-barcoded 5' primer served in a second PCR lasting about 6 to 12 cycles. MiXCR was run by TCRdb on the 5' RACE reads, yielding one entry per CDR3 protein. The table has roughly 1.5 million distinct CDR3 sequences, approximately 42% seen once. CDR1 and CDR2 (germline): SGHVS, FQNEAQ. V lost 2 bases and J 7 bases, leaving 14 bases between the germline ends. The CDR3 has 15 amino acids. Notes on this clonotype: Its target is not known.

The study, taken as a whole, reports: Researchers judged that diversity estimates from one million T cells fell short of true values.

This sequence was found in a woman aged 18 to 35 in good health. The sequencing sample was made of blood. This chain joins TRBV7-8 and TRBJ2-2; D remains unclear. CDR3 sequence (DNA): TGTGCCAGCAGCTTATCCCGTGGTTTGGGCGGGGAGCTGTTTTTT. Protein product: CASSLSRGLGGELFF.